The 31 T cell receptor beta chains listed next were all sequenced from one sample in a study of blood T cell repertoires in COVID-19 (dated by TCRdb to the early 2020s). The receptor library was made with the immunoSEQ multiplex PCR assay. TCRdb holds this immuneACCESS table with in-frame rearrangements only. Some clones are missing; in checked studies, unresolved V genes explain under half, and the rest has no known cause. The sample table holds approximately 240,000 clones, of which roughly four fifths were seen once. The ten most abundant clones make up more than 4% of the sample. Sequencing was performed on peripheral blood. These receptors originate from a man aged 50 to 59 with acute or convalescent COVID-19.

There are a few counts of this clone. The chain combines TRBV7-9 with TRBJ2-7, with D unclear. Deletions cut 5 bases from V and 2 bases from J, with 13 bases between. This CDR3 has 14 residues. Germline V lookup: CDR1 SEHNR, CDR2 FQNEAQ (reference sequence). Here the CDR3 reads CASSRLLSPYEQYF. The CDR3 region has the DNA TGTGCCAGCAGCCGCCTGCTATCTCCCTACGAGCAGTACTTC.

The V and J genes are TRBV7-3 and TRBJ1-5; possible D gene TRBD1, 5 bases. The length of the CDR3 is 18 residues. V lost 1 base and J 5 bases, leaving 21 bases between the germline ends. CDR1 SGHTA and CDR2 FQGTGA come from the germline V gene. The CDR3 loop reads CASSLRFGTLYRHQPQHF. In nucleotides, the CDR3 is TGTGCCAGCAGCTTAAGGTTTGGGACTCTTTACCGGCATCAGCCCCAGCATTTT.

This chain uses TRBV4-2 with TRBJ2-4; tentatively, D is TRBD2 (6 bases). CDR3 length: 17 residues. Per the germline V gene, CDR1 is LGHNA and CDR2 is YNFKEQ. V lost 4 bases to trimming and J lost 0 bases, with 16 bases between them. DNA for the CDR3: TGTGCCAGCAGCCCCCCGCTCGGGGGTATAGCCAAAAACATTCAGTACTTC. This codes for CASSPPLGGIAKNIQYF.

The chain uses TRBV27 and TRBJ2-7; D is possibly TRBD1 (5 bases). Trimming stripped 2 bases from V and 3 bases from J, with 14 bases between. Germline V gene data show CDR1 as MNHEY and CDR2 as SMNVEV (reference sequence). This CDR3 spans 15 amino acids. CDR3 nucleotide sequence: TGTGCCAGCAGTTTAACTGCAGGGTATTACTACGAGCAGTACTTC. It yields the protein CASSLTAGYYYEQYF.

This chain connects TRBV5-1 to TRBJ2-2; 10 bases are shared with TRBD1. Germline CDR1 reads SGHRS; CDR2 reads YFSETQ. The CDR3 is 15 residues long. V shed 0 bases, J shed 6 bases, and the junction held 2 bases outside the gene matches. CDR3 loop: CASSLGGTGAGELFF. DNA of the CDR3: TGCGCCAGCAGCTTGGGCGGGACAGGGGCCGGGGAGCTGTTTTTT.

Regarding this clone: The same CDR3 also results from other DNA sequences found in this sample. J is TRBJ1-1 and V is TRBV5-8; D unresolved. Germline CDR1 is SGHTS and CDR2 is YDEGEE. This CDR3 has 13 amino acids. The V and J ends lost 0 bases and 0 bases respectively, with 3 bases between them. The CDR3 DNA sequence: TGTGCCAGCAGCTTGGCTGTGAACACTGAAGCTTTCTTT. Translation gives CASSLAVNTEAFF.

The chain has TRBV28 and TRBJ1-1, with TRBD1 identical over 11 bases. This CDR3 comprises 14 residues. With V trimmed by 5 bases and J by 6 bases, 5 bases remained unmatched. Germline CDR1 reads MDHEN; CDR2 reads SYDVKM. CDR3: CASSRDRGRSEAFF. The CDR3 DNA reads TGTGCCAGCAGTCGGGACAGGGGGAGGTCTGAAGCTTTCTTT.

The rearrangement links TRBV12-5 to TRBJ2-1; 9 nucleotides match TRBD1. V lost 2 bases to trimming and J lost 7 bases; unmatched junction nucleotides: 3. CDR3 length: 14 amino acids. Germline loops: CDR1 LGHNT, CDR2 FRNRAP. CDR3 in amino acids: CASGLTGTGNEQFF. CDR3 sequence (DNA): TGTGCTAGTGGTTTGACCGGGACAGGGAATGAGCAGTTCTTC.

The genes are TRBV25-1 and TRBJ1-1, with D possibly being TRBD1 (6 bases). Between the trimmed V and J ends, which lost 5 bases and 1 base, there was a span of 17 bases. This CDR3 has 16 amino acids. CDR1 and CDR2 (germline): MGHDK, SYGVNS. As DNA, the CDR3 is TGTGCCAGCAGTTTTACAGGGCAGGGGAGGAACACTGAAGCTTTCTTT. Translated: CASSFTGQGRNTEAFF.

The gene calls are TRBV7-3 and TRBJ2-3, with 9 positions matching TRBD1. Germline V gene sequence: CDR1 SGHTA, CDR2 FQGTGA. The CDR3 is 14 residues long. J gave up 7 bases and V 5 bases, and 7 bases lay outside the gene matches. The CDR3 DNA reads as TGTGCCAGCAGCCCGGGACAGGGTCGATATACGCAGTATTTT. Its translation: CASSPGQGRYTQYF.

The chain uses TRBV7-9 and TRBJ1-1; 8 nucleotides agree with TRBD1. The length of the CDR3 is 15 residues. CDR1 is SEHNR, CDR2 FQNEAQ, per germline (reference sequence). V shed 5 bases and J 1 base; nucleotides not matched to a gene: 6. The CDR3 DNA is TGTGCCAGCAGCCTCCCAGGGACAGGGAACACTGAAGCTTTCTTT. This sequence encodes CASSLPGTGNTEAFF.

The V gene is TRBV10-3, the J gene TRBJ2-1; weak D call: TRBD2 (7 bases). CDR3 length: 15 amino acids. Between the trimmed V and J ends, which lost 8 bases and 5 bases, there was a span of 19 bases. Germline V gives CDR1 ENHRY, CDR2 SYGVKD. This CDR3 is CAIGGGNGLDNEQFF. The CDR3 DNA reads as TGTGCCATCGGGGGGGGCAACGGACTAGACAATGAGCAGTTCTTC.

This clone was detected a few times. CDR3 bases: TGTGCCAGCAGCTTAGGGCCAGGGAACACCGGGGAGCTGTTTTTT. It is translated as CASSLGPGNTGELFF. This chain connects TRBV7-2 to TRBJ2-2, with D uncertain. The CDR3 runs 15 residues. CDR1 and CDR2 (germline): SGHTA, FQGNSA. Trimming left V 1 base short and J 1 base short, with 7 bases between.

The chain combines TRBV29-1 with TRBJ2-3, with D possibly being TRBD2 (5 bases). CDR3 length: 13 amino acids. Trimming removed 4 bases from V and 0 bases from J, with 8 bases in between. Germline-derived CDR1 and CDR2 are SQVTM and ANQGSEA. This CDR3 reads CSVGSGSTDTQYF. CDR3 in DNA: TGCAGCGTTGGTTCGGGGAGCACAGATACGCAGTATTTT.

This sequence joins TRBV28 and TRBJ2-1, with D possibly TRBD2 on 5 matching bases. The CDR3 covers 16 residues. V was cut by 4 bases and J by 5 bases, with 18 bases left in between. Germline values: CDR1 MDHEN, CDR2 SYDVKM. The CDR3 nucleotides read TGTGCCAGCAGTTACACGAGGGCCCCCCATGACAATGAGCAGTTCTTC. This sequence encodes CASSYTRAPHDNEQFF.

This rearrangement joins TRBV28 to TRBJ2-7; 9 bases line up with TRBD1. V shed 5 bases and J 3 bases; nucleotides not matched to a gene: 11. The CDR3 contains 16 residues. The germline gives CDR1 MDHEN, CDR2 SYDVKM. This CDR3 is CASSPPTGGGNYEQYF. CDR3 in DNA: TGTGCCAGCAGTCCCCCGACAGGGGGAGGGAACTACGAGCAGTACTTC.

The chain has TRBV9 and TRBJ2-1; perhaps TRBD2 as D (6 bases). The CDR3 has 13 amino acids. V lost 1 base and J 5 bases, leaving 7 bases between the germline ends. Germline V gives CDR1 SGDLS, CDR2 YYNGEE. CDR3 in amino acids: CASSVLADNEQFF. In nucleotides, the CDR3 is TGTGCCAGCAGCGTATTAGCGGACAATGAGCAGTTCTTC. Using reference TRBV9 and TRBJ2-1 for the parts outside the CDR3, the full variable domain is DSGVTQTPKHLITATGQRVTLRCSPRSGDLSVYWYQQSLDQGLQFLIQYYNGEERAKGNILERFSAQQFPDLHSELNLSSLELGDSALYFCASSVLADNEQFFGPGTRLTVL.

The J gene is TRBJ2-3, the V gene TRBV18; a possible D gene is TRBD1 (5 bases). Germline V gives CDR1 KGHSH, CDR2 LQKENI. V was shortened by 1 base and J by 0 bases, with 11 bases between the two germline ends. The CDR3 spans 16 residues. The CDR3 region is CASSPLSAGSTDTQYF. CDR3 DNA sequence: TGTGCCAGCTCACCACTATCGGCAGGGAGCACAGATACGCAGTATTTT.

V is TRBV25-1 and J is TRBJ2-7, with D perhaps TRBD1 (7 bases). The ends were cut back, 9 bases at V and 8 bases at J, with 20 bases in the middle. The length of the CDR3 is 13 residues. Germline V gene sequence: CDR1 MGHDK, CDR2 SYGVNS. In DNA, the CDR3 is TGTGCCAGTAGAGTGCGGGACAGCCTTCAGCAGTACTTC. It translates to CASRVRDSLQQYF.

In DNA form, the CDR3 reads TGTGCCAGCAGGGCGACAGGGGATCAGCCCCAGCATTTT. Its translation: CASRATGDQPQHF. The V gene is TRBV28, the J gene TRBJ1-5; 8 nucleotides align to TRBD1. Trimming at V came to 6 bases and at J to 5 bases, leaving 3 bases not matched to a gene. Germline CDR1 MDHEN, CDR2 SYDVKM. The CDR3 has 13 amino acids.

The chain couples TRBV10-1 to TRBJ2-7; D might be TRBD1 (5 bases). Trimming removed 10 bases from V and 3 bases from J, with 16 bases in between. The CDR3 sequence is 13 residues long. CDR1 is WNHNN and CDR2 is SYGVQD in the germline V gene (reference sequence). The CDR3 nucleotides read TGCGCCACCCAGGGAACAGAGGACTACGAGCAGTACTTC. It translates to CATQGTEDYEQYF.

This chain links TRBV28 with TRBJ2-7; D possibly corresponds to TRBD2 (6 bases). The CDR3 is 14 residues long. Germline CDR1 MDHEN, CDR2 SYDVKM. The V gene lost 3 bases and the J gene lost 4 bases, with 13 bases spanning the gap. The DNA of the CDR3 is TGTGCCAGCAGTTTGGGGGGTCTTAAGTACGAGCAGTACTTC. As protein: CASSLGGLKYEQYF. Full variable domain (outside the CDR3, taken from reference TRBV28 and TRBJ2-7): DVKVTQSSRYLVKRTGEKVFLECVQDMDHENMFWYRQDPGLGLRLIYFSYDVKMKEKGDIPEGYSVSREKKERFSLILESASTNQTSMYLCASSLGGLKYEQYFGPGTRLTVT.

The gene calls are TRBV6-5 and TRBJ1-2; weak D call: TRBD1 (5 bases). CDR1 and CDR2 from the germline V gene are MNHEY and SVGAGI. The CDR3 has 14 residues. Trimming removed 8 bases at V and 2 bases at J, with 15 bases between. Here the CDR3 DNA reads TGTGCCAGCCATCCGGACACGATCAACTATGGCTACACCTTC. This translates into CASHPDTINYGYTF.

This clone has ten or more counts. The J gene is TRBJ2-7, the V gene TRBV2, with TRBD2 identical over 8 bases. V shed 2 bases, J shed 6 bases, and the junction held 3 bases outside the gene matches. Germline V gene sequence: CDR1 SNHLY, CDR2 FYNNEI. The CDR3 spans 13 residues. The CDR3 is CASSESGRVEQYF. The DNA for the CDR3 is TGTGCCAGCAGTGAAAGCGGGAGAGTCGAGCAGTACTTC.

The chain recombines TRBV2 with TRBJ2-3; 8 nucleotides match TRBD2. CDR3 size: 20 residues. The trim removed 1 base at V and 2 bases at J, leaving 17 bases unmatched. The germline V gene has CDR1 SNHLY and CDR2 FYNNEI. CDR3 region: CASSEVKGLVSLSNTDTQYF. CDR3 sequence (DNA): TGTGCCAGCAGTGAAGTAAAGGGACTAGTCAGCCTTAGTAACACAGATACGCAGTATTTT.

The chain is built from TRBV24-1 and TRBJ2-1, with 11 bases matching TRBD2. Losses at the gene ends were 10 bases for V and 5 bases for J; bases not matched to a gene: 6. Per the germline V gene, CDR1 is KGHDR and CDR2 is SFDVKD. The CDR3 length is 14 residues. The CDR3: CATQTSGGNNEQFF. Written as DNA, the CDR3 is TGTGCCACACAAACTAGCGGGGGAAACAATGAGCAGTTCTTC.

V and J are TRBV27 and TRBJ2-7; D is possibly TRBD1 (6 bases). This CDR3 comprises 15 residues. CDR1 and CDR2 (germline): MNHEY, SMNVEV (reference sequence). V shed 2 bases and J shed 7 bases, with 18 bases lying between them. The chain's CDR3 is CASSLGQPGRGEQYF. In DNA form, the CDR3 reads TGTGCCAGCAGTTTAGGACAGCCGGGGCGTGGGGAGCAGTACTTC.

This chain uses TRBV19 with TRBJ1-2, with TRBD1 identical over 8 bases. The CDR3 is made up of 16 amino acids. In germline, CDR1 is LNHDA, CDR2 SQIVND (reference sequence). V lost 10 bases and J lost 3; bases outside the gene matches: 16. CDR3: CATQGADPSDHYGYTF. CDR3 bases: TGTGCCACGCAGGGGGCAGACCCGTCAGACCACTATGGCTACACCTTC.

The rearrangement uses TRBV5-4 and TRBJ1-2, with 7 positions matching TRBD1. Germline CDR1 and CDR2: SGHNT and YYREEE (reference sequence). The trim removed 6 bases at V and 0 bases at J, leaving 11 bases unmatched. The CDR3 spans 16 residues. The CDR3 region is CASTDGQAGANYGYTF. In DNA, the CDR3 is TGTGCCAGCACCGATGGACAGGCCGGAGCTAACTATGGCTACACCTTC.

V is TRBV4-1 and J is TRBJ2-2, with a possible D match to TRBD2 (5 bases). This CDR3 spans 14 amino acids. V lost 8 bases, J lost 0 bases, and 10 bases lay in between. CDR1 is MGHRA and CDR2 is YSYEKL in the germline V gene. The CDR3 nucleotides are TGCGCCAGCCGACTAAGGCCGAACACCGGGGAGCTGTTTTTT. Its translation: CASRLRPNTGELFF.

V and J are TRBV2 and TRBJ2-2; 9 positions agree with TRBD1. The CDR3 spans 16 residues. Germline lookup yields CDR1 SNHLY and CDR2 FYNNEI. V gave up 5 bases and J gave up 2 bases; unmatched junction bases: 6. The CDR3 DNA follows: TGTGCCAGCAGTCCACAGGGACAGGGAAACACCGGGGAGCTGTTTTTT. Encoded protein: CASSPQGQGNTGELFF. The complete variable domain, with remaining parts taken from reference TRBV2 and TRBJ2-2, reads EPEVTQTPSHQVTQMGQEVILRCVPISNHLYFYWYRQILGQKVEFLVSFYNNEISEKSEIFDDQFSVERPDGSNFTLKIRSTKLEDSAMYFCASSPQGQGNTGELFFGEGSRLTVL.